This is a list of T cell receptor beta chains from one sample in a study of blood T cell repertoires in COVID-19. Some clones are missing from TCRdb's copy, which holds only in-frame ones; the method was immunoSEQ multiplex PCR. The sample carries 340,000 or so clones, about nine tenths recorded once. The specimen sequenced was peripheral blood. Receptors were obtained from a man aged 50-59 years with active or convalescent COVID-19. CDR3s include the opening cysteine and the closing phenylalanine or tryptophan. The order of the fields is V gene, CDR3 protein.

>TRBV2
CASSVSPGLYEQYF
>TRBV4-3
CASSLGLGSYEQYF
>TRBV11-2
CASSLASGSGANVLTF
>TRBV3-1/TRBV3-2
CASSRQTNSPLHF
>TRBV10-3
CATSPERELMQYF
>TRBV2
CASSGRTGSGYTF
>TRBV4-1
CASSPGLAATDTQYF
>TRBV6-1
CASSPQGLYGYTF
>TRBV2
CASSRDRQETQYF
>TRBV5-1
CASSPRGGEAFF
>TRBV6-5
CATHAGQGLYQPQHF
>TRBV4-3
CASSQARGLVSYF
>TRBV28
CASSQLSTLGNQPQHF
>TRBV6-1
CASSPGQASYNEQFF
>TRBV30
CAWSAAGGREQYF
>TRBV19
CASSIDTGGATLGYTF
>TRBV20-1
CSASNPGGMNTEAFF
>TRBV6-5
CASSQNREKLFF
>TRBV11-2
CASSLGPEGLPYEQYF
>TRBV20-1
CTVRHHTEAFF
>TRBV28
CASRYIDRASSFYSNQPQHF
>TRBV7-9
CASSPMGTGQETQYF